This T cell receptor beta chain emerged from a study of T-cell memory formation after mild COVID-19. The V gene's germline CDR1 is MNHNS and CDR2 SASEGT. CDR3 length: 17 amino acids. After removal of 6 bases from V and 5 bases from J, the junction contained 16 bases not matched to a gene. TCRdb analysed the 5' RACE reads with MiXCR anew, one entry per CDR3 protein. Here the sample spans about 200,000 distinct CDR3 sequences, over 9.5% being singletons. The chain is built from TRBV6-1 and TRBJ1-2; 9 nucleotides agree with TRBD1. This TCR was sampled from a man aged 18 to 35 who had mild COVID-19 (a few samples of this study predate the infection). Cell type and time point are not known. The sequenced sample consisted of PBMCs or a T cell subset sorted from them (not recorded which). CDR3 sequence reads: CASRGQGGSFRLYGYTF. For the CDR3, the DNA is TGTGCCAGCAGGGGACAGGGCGGGTCGTTCCGACTTTATGGCTACACCTTC.